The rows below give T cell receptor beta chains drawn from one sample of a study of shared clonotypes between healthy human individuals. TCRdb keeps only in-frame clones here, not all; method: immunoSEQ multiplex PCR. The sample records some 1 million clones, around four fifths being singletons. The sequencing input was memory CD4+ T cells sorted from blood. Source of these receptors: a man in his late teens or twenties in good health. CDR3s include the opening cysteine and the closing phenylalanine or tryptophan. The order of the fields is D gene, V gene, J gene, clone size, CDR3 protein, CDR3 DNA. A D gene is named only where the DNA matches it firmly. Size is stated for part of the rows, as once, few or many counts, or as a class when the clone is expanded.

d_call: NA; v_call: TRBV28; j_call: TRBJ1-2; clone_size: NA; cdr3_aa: CASSTGVRGGYTF; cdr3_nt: TGTGCCAGCAGTACCGGGGTTCGCGGGGGCTACACCTTC
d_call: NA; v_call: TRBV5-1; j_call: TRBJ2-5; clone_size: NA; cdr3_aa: CASSLGTIQKETQYF; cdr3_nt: TGCGCCAGCAGCTTGGGGACTATCCAAAAAGAGACCCAGTACTTC
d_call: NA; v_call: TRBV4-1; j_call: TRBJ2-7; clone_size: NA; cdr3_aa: CASSRRTDYEQYF; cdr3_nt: TGCGCCAGCAGCCGTAGGACAGACTACGAGCAGTACTTC
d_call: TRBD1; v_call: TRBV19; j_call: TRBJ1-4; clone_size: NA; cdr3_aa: CASSQGAREKLFF; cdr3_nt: TGTGCCAGTAGTCAGGGGGCTCGGGAAAAACTGTTTTTT
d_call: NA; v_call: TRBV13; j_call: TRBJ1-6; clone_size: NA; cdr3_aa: CASSLGGNSPLHF; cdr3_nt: TGTGCCAGCAGCTTAGGGGGAAATTCACCCCTCCACTTT
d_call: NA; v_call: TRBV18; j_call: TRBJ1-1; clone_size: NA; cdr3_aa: CASSPRTENTEAFF; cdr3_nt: TGTGCCAGCTCCCCGAGGACGGAGAACACTGAAGCTTTCTTT
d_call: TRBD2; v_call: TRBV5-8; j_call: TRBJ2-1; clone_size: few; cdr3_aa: CASSRTSGPYNEQFF; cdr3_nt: TGTGCCAGCAGCCGAACTAGCGGACCCTACAATGAGCAGTTCTTC
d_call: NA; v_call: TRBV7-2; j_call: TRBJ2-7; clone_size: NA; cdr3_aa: CASSLAKGVRAYEQYF; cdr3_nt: TGTGCCAGCAGCTTAGCCAAAGGGGTAAGGGCGTACGAGCAGTACTTC
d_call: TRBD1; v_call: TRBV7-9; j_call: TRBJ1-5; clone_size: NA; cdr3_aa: CASSWGQGGQPQHF; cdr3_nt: TGTGCCAGCAGCTGGGGACAGGGAGGCCAGCCCCAGCATTTT
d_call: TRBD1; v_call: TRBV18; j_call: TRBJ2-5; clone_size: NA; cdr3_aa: CASSPRDREETQYF; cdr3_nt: TGTGCCAGCTCACCTAGGGACAGGGAGGAGACCCAGTACTTC
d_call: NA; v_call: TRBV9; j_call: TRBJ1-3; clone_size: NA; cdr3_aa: CASSVDSRNTIYF; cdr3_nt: TGTGCCAGCAGCGTAGATAGTAGAAACACCATATATTTT
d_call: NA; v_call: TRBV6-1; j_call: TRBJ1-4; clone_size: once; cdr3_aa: CASRHKDYTNEKLFF; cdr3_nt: TGTGCCAGCAGGCACAAGGACTACACTAATGAAAAACTGTTTTTT
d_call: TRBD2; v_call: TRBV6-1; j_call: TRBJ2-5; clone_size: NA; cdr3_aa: CASSAGTSGRYLDRETQYF; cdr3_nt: TGTGCCAGCAGTGCCGGGACTAGCGGGAGATACCTCGATCGGGAGACCCAGTACTTC
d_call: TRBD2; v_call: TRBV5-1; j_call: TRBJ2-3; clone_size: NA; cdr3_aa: CASSETSGRATDTQYF; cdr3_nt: TGCGCCAGCAGCGAGACTAGCGGGAGGGCAACAGATACGCAGTATTTT
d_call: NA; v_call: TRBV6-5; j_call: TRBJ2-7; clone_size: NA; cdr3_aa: CASTPRGSYEQYF; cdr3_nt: TGTGCCAGCACCCCCCGGGGATCATACGAGCAGTACTTC
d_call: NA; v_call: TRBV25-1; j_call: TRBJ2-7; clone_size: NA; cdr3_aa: CASSDPGWSGEQYF; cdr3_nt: TGTGCCAGCAGTGATCCCGGTTGGTCCGGCGAGCAGTACTTC
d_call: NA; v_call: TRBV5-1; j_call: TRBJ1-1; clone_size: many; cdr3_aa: CASSHPGFGDTEAFF; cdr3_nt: TGCGCCAGCAGCCACCCTGGTTTCGGGGACACTGAAGCTTTCTTT
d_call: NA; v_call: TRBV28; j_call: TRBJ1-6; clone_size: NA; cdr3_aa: CASRLRGTPLHF; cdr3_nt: TGTGCCAGCAGGTTAAGGGGAACACCCCTCCACTTT
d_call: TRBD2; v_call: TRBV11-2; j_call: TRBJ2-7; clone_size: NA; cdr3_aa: CASSFTSGRAEQYF; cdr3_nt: TGTGCCAGCAGCTTCACTAGCGGGAGAGCCGAGCAGTACTTC
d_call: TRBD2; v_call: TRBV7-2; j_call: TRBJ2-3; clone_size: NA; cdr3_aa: CASSSPGLGTDTQYF; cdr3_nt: TGTGCCAGCAGTTCCCCGGGACTAGGCACAGATACGCAGTATTTT
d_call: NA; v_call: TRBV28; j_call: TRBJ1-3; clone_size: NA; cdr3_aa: CASSSVQQGNTIYF; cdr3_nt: TGTGCCAGCAGTTCAGTACAACAGGGAAACACCATATATTTT
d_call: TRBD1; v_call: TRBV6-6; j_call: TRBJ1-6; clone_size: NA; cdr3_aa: CASRLFEQGNSPLHF; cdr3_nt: TGTGCCAGCAGGCTCTTCGAACAGGGGAATTCACCCCTCCACTTT
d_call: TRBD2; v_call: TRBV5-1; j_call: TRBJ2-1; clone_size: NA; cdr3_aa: CASSRMEAGGPGDDAFF; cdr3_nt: TGCGCCAGCAGCCGTATGGAAGCGGGAGGGCCGGGAGATGATGCGTTCTTC
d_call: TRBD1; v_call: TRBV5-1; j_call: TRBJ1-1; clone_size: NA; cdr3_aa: CASSSRTGRNTEAFF; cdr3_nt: TGCGCCAGCAGCTCCCGGACAGGGAGGAACACTGAAGCTTTCTTT
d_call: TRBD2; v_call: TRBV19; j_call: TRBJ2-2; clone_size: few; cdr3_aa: CASKGGSGTGELFF; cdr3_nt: TGTGCCAGTAAGGGCGGGAGTGGTACCGGGGAGCTGTTTTTT
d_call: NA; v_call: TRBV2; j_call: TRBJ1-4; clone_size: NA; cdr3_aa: CASMGFEKLFF; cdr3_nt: TGTGCCAGCATGGGATTTGAAAAACTGTTTTTT
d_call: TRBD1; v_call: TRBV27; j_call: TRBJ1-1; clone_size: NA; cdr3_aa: CASGGDRTTEAFF; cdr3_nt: TGTGCCAGCGGAGGGGACAGGACAACTGAAGCTTTCTTT
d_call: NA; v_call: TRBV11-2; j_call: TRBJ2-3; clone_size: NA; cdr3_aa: CASSLAAARPGTQYF; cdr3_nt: TGTGCCAGCAGCTTAGCAGCGGCTCGCCCGGGTACGCAGTATTTT
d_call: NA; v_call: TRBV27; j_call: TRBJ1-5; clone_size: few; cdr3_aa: CASINQDQPQHF; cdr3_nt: TGTGCCAGCATCAACCAAGATCAGCCCCAGCATTTT
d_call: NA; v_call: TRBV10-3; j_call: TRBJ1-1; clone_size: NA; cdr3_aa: CAISESEGVSTEAFF; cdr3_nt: TGTGCCATCAGTGAGTCCGAGGGGGTGAGCACTGAAGCTTTCTTT
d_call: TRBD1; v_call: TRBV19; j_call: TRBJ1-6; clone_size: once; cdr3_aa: CASTTTGGDNSPLHF; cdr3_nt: TGTGCCAGTACGACGACAGGGGGTGATAATTCACCCCTCCACTTT
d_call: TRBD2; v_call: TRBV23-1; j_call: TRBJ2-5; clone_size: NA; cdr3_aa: CARRRGLAGQKVQETQYF; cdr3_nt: TGCGCCAGGAGAAGGGGACTAGCGGGGCAAAAGGTCCAAGAGACCCAGTACTTC
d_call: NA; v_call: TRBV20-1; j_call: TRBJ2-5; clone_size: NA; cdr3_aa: CSARKIETQYF; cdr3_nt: TGCAGTGCTAGGAAGATAGAGACCCAGTACTTC
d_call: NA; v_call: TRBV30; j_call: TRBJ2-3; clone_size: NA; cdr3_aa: CAWSVRRAAVSTDTQYF; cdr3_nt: TGTGCCTGGAGTGTACGTAGGGCCGCTGTAAGCACAGATACGCAGTATTTT
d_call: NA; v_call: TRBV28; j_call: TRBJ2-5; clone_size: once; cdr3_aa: CASTRGQSGAETQYF; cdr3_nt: TGTGCCAGCACTCGGGGACAGTCGGGGGCAGAGACCCAGTACTTC
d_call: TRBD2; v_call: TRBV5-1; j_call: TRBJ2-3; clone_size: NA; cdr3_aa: CASSSDASGTDTQYF; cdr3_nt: TGCGCCAGCAGCTCGGACGCTAGCGGGACAGATACGCAGTATTTT
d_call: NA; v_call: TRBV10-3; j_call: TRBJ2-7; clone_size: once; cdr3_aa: CAISDGQNYEQYF; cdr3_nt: TGTGCCATCAGCGACGGGCAAAACTACGAGCAGTACTTC
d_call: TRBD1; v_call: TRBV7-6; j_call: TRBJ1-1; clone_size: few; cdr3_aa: CASSANRGGTEAFF; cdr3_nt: TGTGCCAGCAGCGCAAACAGGGGAGGCACTGAAGCTTTCTTT
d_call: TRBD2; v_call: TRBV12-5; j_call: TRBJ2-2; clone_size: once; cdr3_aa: CASGFHGGATGELFF; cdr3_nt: TGTGCTAGTGGTTTCCACGGGGGGGCCACCGGGGAGCTGTTTTTT
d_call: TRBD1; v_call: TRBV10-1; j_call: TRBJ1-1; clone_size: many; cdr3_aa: CASSRTGGSLAFF; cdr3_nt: TGCGCCAGCAGTAGGACAGGGGGAAGCCTTGCTTTCTTT
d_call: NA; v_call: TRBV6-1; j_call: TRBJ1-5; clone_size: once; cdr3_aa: CASSEGTVNQPQHF; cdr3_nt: TGTGCCAGCAGTGAAGGGACAGTCAATCAGCCCCAGCATTTT
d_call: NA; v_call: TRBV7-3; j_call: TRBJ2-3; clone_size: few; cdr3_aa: CASSLLGTDTQYF; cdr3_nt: TGTGCCAGCAGCCTCCTCGGCACAGATACGCAGTATTTT